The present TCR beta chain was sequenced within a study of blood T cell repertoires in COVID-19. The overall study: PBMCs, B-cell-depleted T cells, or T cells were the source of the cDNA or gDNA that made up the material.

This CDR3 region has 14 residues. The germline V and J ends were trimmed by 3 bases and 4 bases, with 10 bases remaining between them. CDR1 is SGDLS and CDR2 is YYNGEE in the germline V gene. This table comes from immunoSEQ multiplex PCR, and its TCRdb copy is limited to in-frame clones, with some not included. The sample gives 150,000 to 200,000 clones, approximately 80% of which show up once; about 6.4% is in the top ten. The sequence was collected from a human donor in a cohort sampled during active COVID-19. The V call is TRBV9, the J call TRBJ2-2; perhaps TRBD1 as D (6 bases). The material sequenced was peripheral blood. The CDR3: CASSANRVTGELFF. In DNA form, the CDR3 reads TGTGCCAGCAGCGCCAACAGGGTCACCGGGGAGCTGTTTTTT.